This TCR beta chain was documented in a study of T cells in Graves' hyperthyroidism and ophthalmopathy. The J segment lost 4 bases and the V segment lost 0 bases, leaving 8 bases of the junction unmatched. The CDR3 has 16 residues. Germline CDR1 LGHNA, CDR2 YNFKEQ. Overall study results and limits: Ophthalmopathy prediction by the model preceded onset by a median about 6 months. Most thyroid clonotypes that were expanded above 0.001 also turned up in blood.

Concerning this clonotype itself: Its antigen is currently unknown.

It was RNA transcripts that yielded the amplified TCR beta CDR3 regions. The HTBI primer set was used in a first-round RT-PCR of the TCR CDR3. TCRdb itself ran the multiplex PCR reads through MiXCR, one entry per CDR3 protein. The sample has a few hundred thousand distinct CDR3 sequences; roughly 18% are singletons. Sequenced material: blood. This receptor was identified in a man between 18 and 29 years old with Graves' ophthalmopathy. This rearrangement joins TRBV4-2 to TRBJ2-5, with 7 bases identical to TRBD1. The DNA of the CDR3 is TGTGCCAGCAGCCAAGATATGGGTAGGGGGCCAGAGACCCAGTACTTC. Protein: CASSQDMGRGPETQYF.